The T cell receptor beta chain described here comes from a study of shared clonotypes between healthy human individuals. Per germline, CDR1 SGDLS and CDR2 YYNGEE. The V and J ends lost 3 bases and 0 bases, in that order; junction bases with no gene match: 3. CDR3 length: 15 amino acids. Only in-frame clones appear in the TCRdb table, and some are missing; sequencing was by immunoSEQ multiplex PCR. There are some 2 million clones in the sample; roughly 95% occur only once, and under 0.15% lies in the top ten. The genes are TRBV9 and TRBJ1-5; TRBD1 matches 7 bases. The source of this sequence is a man between 18 and 35 years old in good health. The material sequenced was naive CD4+ T cells sorted from blood. Documented subset: CD45RA+ positively selected. The CDR3 is CASSGGGSSNQPQHF. CDR3 sequence (DNA): TGTGCCAGCAGCGGAGGGGGCAGTAGCAATCAGCCCCAGCATTTT.